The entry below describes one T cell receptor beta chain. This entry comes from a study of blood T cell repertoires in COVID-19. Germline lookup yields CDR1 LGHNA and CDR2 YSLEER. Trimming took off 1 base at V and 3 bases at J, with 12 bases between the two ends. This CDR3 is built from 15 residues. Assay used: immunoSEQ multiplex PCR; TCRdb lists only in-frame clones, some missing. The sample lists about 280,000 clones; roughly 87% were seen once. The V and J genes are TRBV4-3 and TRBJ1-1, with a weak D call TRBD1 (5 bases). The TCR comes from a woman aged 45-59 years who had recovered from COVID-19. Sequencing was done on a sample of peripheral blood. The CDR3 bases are TGCGCCAGCAGCCAAGGACAGCGAAGGGACACTGAAGCTTTCTTT. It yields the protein CASSQGQRRDTEAFF.